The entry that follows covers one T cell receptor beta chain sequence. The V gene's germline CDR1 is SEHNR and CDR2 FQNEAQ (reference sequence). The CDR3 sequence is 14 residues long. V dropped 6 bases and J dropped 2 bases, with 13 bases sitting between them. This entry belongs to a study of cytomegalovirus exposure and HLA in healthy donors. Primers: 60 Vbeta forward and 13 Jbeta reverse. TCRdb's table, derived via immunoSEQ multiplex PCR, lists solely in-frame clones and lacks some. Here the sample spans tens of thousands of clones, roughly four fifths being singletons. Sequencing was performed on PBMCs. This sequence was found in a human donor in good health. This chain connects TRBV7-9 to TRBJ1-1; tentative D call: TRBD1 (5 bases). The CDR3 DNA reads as TGTGCCAGCAGTTATAGCGGGGGAAACACTGAAGCTTTCTTT. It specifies CASSYSGGNTEAFF.